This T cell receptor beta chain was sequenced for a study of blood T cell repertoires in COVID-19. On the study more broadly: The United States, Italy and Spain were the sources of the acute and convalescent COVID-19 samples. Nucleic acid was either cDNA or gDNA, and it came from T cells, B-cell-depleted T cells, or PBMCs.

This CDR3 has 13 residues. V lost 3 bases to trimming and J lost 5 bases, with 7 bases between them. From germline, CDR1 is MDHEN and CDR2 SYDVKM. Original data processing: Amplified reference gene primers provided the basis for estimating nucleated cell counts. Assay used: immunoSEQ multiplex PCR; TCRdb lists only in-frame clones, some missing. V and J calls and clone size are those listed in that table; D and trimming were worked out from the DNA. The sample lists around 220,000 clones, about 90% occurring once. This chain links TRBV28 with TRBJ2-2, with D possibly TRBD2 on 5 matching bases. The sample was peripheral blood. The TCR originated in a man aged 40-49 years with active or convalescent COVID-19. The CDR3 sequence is CASSLRATGELFF. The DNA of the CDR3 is TGTGCCAGCAGTTTGAGGGCTACCGGGGAGCTGTTTTTT. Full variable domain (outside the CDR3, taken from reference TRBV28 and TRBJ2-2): DVKVTQSSRYLVKRTGEKVFLECVQDMDHENMFWYRQDPGLGLRLIYFSYDVKMKEKGDIPEGYSVSREKKERFSLILESASTNQTSMYLCASSLRATGELFFGEGSRLTVL.